This TCR beta chain was captured by sequencing in a study of CD8+ T cells in alopecia areata. The CDR3 totals 13 residues. Looked up from germline, CDR1 is NNHDY and CDR2 is SYVADS. Trimming removed 2 bases from V and 2 bases from J, with 7 bases in between. The pooled cutaneous lymph node cells were sorted using several markers (CD4, CD8alpha, NKG2D, NKG2ACE and others). Overall study results and limits: Sequence data from scalp samples additionally include resident alphabeta T cells of normal skin.

This clone was counted many times. Antigen specificity is unknown. Gene and germline names: mouse. The CDR3 is cut off 4 residues early in the read; its end comes from the germline J gene. Distinct nucleotide sequences in the sample also encode this CDR3. As the sequencing template, cDNA was produced by extracting RNA and reverse transcribing it. The data were produced by immunoSEQ multiplex PCR, yet TCRdb's version contains in-frame clones alone and is incomplete. The sample presents about 270,000 clones, none singletons. The sample was CD4+ T cells sorted from a lymph node. The chain recombines TRBV13-3 with TRBJ1-2, with D possibly matching TRBD1 (5 bases). The clonotype was recovered from a C3H/HeJ mouse with alopecia areata. These mice share the MHC haplotype H2-k. The sequenced CDR3 bases are TGTGCCAGCAGTGAGGGGGGGAACTCC. Encoded protein: CASSEGGNS. The full CDR3 reads CASSEGGNSDYTF.